These T cell receptor beta chains were read from a single sample in a study of blood T cell repertoires in COVID-19. Here immunoSEQ multiplex PCR was the method, and the copy in TCRdb shows in-frame clones only, minus some. The sample includes under 200,000 clones, 85% of them seen just once. Source material: peripheral blood. Source of these receptors: an older woman with COVID-19, enrolled during active disease. CDR3s include the opening cysteine and the closing phenylalanine or tryptophan. A D gene is named only where the DNA matches it firmly. Clone size appears in some rows only: once, few, many, or a class for an expanded clone.

d_call: .; clone_size: .; j_call: TRBJ1-1; v_call: TRBV18; cdr3_aa: CASSPSREDTEAFF; cdr3_nt: TGTGCCAGCTCACCTAGCAGGGAGGACACTGAAGCTTTCTTT
d_call: .; clone_size: .; j_call: TRBJ1-6; v_call: TRBV24-1; cdr3_aa: CATSEAQKSPLHF; cdr3_nt: TGTGCCACCAGTGAGGCCCAGAAGTCACCCCTCCACTTT
d_call: .; clone_size: once; j_call: TRBJ2-5; v_call: TRBV9; cdr3_aa: CASSVVEGLGETQYF; cdr3_nt: TGTGCCAGCAGCGTAGTGGAGGGGTTAGGGGAGACCCAGTACTTC
d_call: .; clone_size: .; j_call: TRBJ1-2; v_call: TRBV6-5; cdr3_aa: CASSNLDRNGGYTF; cdr3_nt: TGTGCCAGCAGCAATCTAGACAGGAATGGAGGCTACACCTTC
d_call: TRBD1; clone_size: .; j_call: TRBJ1-6; v_call: TRBV7-2; cdr3_aa: CASSPRTGPSPLHF; cdr3_nt: TGTGCCAGCAGCCCAAGGACAGGGCCTTCACCCCTCCACTTT
d_call: TRBD1; clone_size: .; j_call: TRBJ2-7; v_call: TRBV5-6; cdr3_aa: CASSPGTGVREQYF; cdr3_nt: TGTGCCAGCAGCCCCGGGACAGGGGTCCGCGAGCAGTACTTC
d_call: .; clone_size: .; j_call: TRBJ2-3; v_call: TRBV7-6; cdr3_aa: CASSSKSYFSSTDTQYF; cdr3_nt: TGTGCCAGCAGCTCAAAGAGCTATTTCTCTAGCACAGATACGCAGTATTTT
d_call: .; clone_size: .; j_call: TRBJ1-1; v_call: TRBV7-9; cdr3_aa: CASSLGDKNTEAFF; cdr3_nt: TGTGCCAGCAGCTTGGGGGACAAGAACACTGAAGCTTTCTTT
d_call: .; clone_size: few; j_call: TRBJ1-2; v_call: TRBV14; cdr3_aa: CASREGGRMHGYTF; cdr3_nt: TGTGCCAGCAGAGAAGGGGGAAGAATGCATGGCTACACCTTC
d_call: .; clone_size: .; j_call: TRBJ1-5; v_call: TRBV10-3; cdr3_aa: CAISDRSGANQPQHF; cdr3_nt: TGTGCCATCAGTGATAGGTCAGGGGCCAATCAGCCCCAGCATTTT
d_call: .; clone_size: .; j_call: TRBJ2-7; v_call: TRBV9; cdr3_aa: CASSVGMGRAGASHEQYF; cdr3_nt: TGTGCCAGCAGCGTAGGAATGGGTCGGGCAGGGGCCTCCCACGAGCAGTACTTC
d_call: .; clone_size: .; j_call: TRBJ1-6; v_call: TRBV7-3; cdr3_aa: CASSLGVLGDSPLHF; cdr3_nt: TGTGCCAGCAGCTTAGGTGTCCTCGGGGATTCACCCCTCCACTTT
d_call: .; clone_size: .; j_call: TRBJ1-4; v_call: TRBV1; cdr3_aa: CTSSQGTGNEKLFF; cdr3_nt: TGCACCAGCAGCCAAGGGACAGGGAATGAAAAACTGTTTTTT
d_call: .; clone_size: .; j_call: TRBJ1-6; v_call: TRBV5-1; cdr3_aa: CASSQGGNNSPLHF; cdr3_nt: TGCGCCAGCAGCCAAGGAGGGAATAATTCACCCCTCCACTTT
d_call: .; clone_size: .; j_call: TRBJ2-7; v_call: TRBV15; cdr3_aa: CATSRDFGNGYEQYF; cdr3_nt: TGTGCCACCAGCAGAGATTTCGGGAATGGCTACGAGCAGTACTTC
d_call: .; clone_size: .; j_call: TRBJ2-1; v_call: TRBV21-1; cdr3_aa: CATPGTGSNEQFF; cdr3_nt: TGTGCCACCCCTGGCACAGGGTCAAATGAGCAGTTCTTC
d_call: .; clone_size: .; j_call: TRBJ2-6; v_call: TRBV7-9; cdr3_aa: CASSPIQGPSSGANVLTF; cdr3_nt: TGTGCCAGCAGCCCAATACAGGGACCTAGCTCTGGGGCCAACGTCCTGACTTTC
d_call: TRBD2; clone_size: .; j_call: TRBJ2-3; v_call: TRBV19; cdr3_aa: CASSLAGADTQYF; cdr3_nt: TGTGCCAGTAGTTTAGCGGGAGCAGATACGCAGTATTTT
d_call: .; clone_size: .; j_call: TRBJ1-1; v_call: TRBV9; cdr3_aa: CASRGGGTEAFF; cdr3_nt: TGTGCCAGCAGGGGCGGAGGGACTGAAGCTTTCTTT
d_call: TRBD1; clone_size: once; j_call: TRBJ1-1; v_call: TRBV7-8; cdr3_aa: CASSADRGRTEAFF; cdr3_nt: TGTGCCAGCAGCGCCGACAGGGGCAGAACTGAAGCTTTCTTT
d_call: .; clone_size: .; j_call: TRBJ1-1; v_call: TRBV3-1/TRBV3-2; cdr3_aa: CASSQGGRGAFF; cdr3_nt: TGTGCCAGCAGCCAAGGAGGGCGCGGGGCTTTCTTT
d_call: .; clone_size: .; j_call: TRBJ1-2; v_call: TRBV6-1; cdr3_aa: CASSEGQGHGYTF; cdr3_nt: TGTGCCAGCAGTGAAGGGCAGGGGCATGGCTACACCTTC
d_call: TRBD1; clone_size: .; j_call: TRBJ1-6; v_call: TRBV5-1; cdr3_aa: CASSLETGADSPLHF; cdr3_nt: TGCGCCAGCAGCTTGGAGACAGGGGCGGATTCACCCCTCCACTTT
d_call: .; clone_size: .; j_call: TRBJ1-1; v_call: TRBV18; cdr3_aa: CASSRQGQNTEAFF; cdr3_nt: TGTGCCAGCTCACGGCAGGGCCAGAACACTGAAGCTTTCTTT
d_call: TRBD1; clone_size: .; j_call: TRBJ1-2; v_call: TRBV6-5; cdr3_aa: CASSPDRVNGYTF; cdr3_nt: TGTGCCAGCAGTCCGGACAGGGTGAATGGCTACACCTTC
d_call: TRBD1; clone_size: .; j_call: TRBJ1-2; v_call: TRBV11-2; cdr3_aa: CASSFLPGQHGYTF; cdr3_nt: TGTGCCAGCAGCTTTCTCCCGGGACAGCATGGCTACACCTTC
d_call: TRBD1; clone_size: .; j_call: TRBJ2-1; v_call: TRBV6-5; cdr3_aa: CASSKRDRDSNEQFF; cdr3_nt: TGTGCCAGCAGTAAACGGGACAGGGATAGCAATGAGCAGTTCTTC
d_call: .; clone_size: once; j_call: TRBJ1-1; v_call: TRBV3-1/TRBV3-2; cdr3_aa: CASSPFGQMNTEAFF; cdr3_nt: TGTGCCAGCAGCCCCTTCGGACAGATGAACACTGAAGCTTTCTTT
d_call: .; clone_size: few; j_call: TRBJ1-2; v_call: TRBV6-2/TRBV6-3; cdr3_aa: CASSLALTFYGYTF; cdr3_nt: TGTGCCAGCAGTTTGGCCCTCACCTTCTATGGCTACACCTTC
d_call: TRBD1; clone_size: .; j_call: TRBJ1-2; v_call: TRBV24-1; cdr3_aa: CATRDRGGYGYTF; cdr3_nt: TGTGCCACCAGGGACAGGGGAGGATATGGCTACACCTTC
d_call: .; clone_size: .; j_call: TRBJ2-5; v_call: TRBV3-1/TRBV3-2; cdr3_aa: CASSQDKWPGETQYF; cdr3_nt: TGTGCCAGCAGCCAAGATAAGTGGCCAGGAGAGACCCAGTACTTC
d_call: TRBD1; clone_size: .; j_call: TRBJ1-1; v_call: TRBV2; cdr3_aa: CASSRGQWANTEAFF; cdr3_nt: TGTGCCAGCAGTAGGGGGCAGTGGGCGAACACTGAAGCTTTCTTT
d_call: .; clone_size: .; j_call: TRBJ2-1; v_call: TRBV6-5; cdr3_aa: CASSSARANEQFF; cdr3_nt: TGTGCCAGCAGTTCCGCCAGGGCTAATGAGCAGTTCTTC
d_call: TRBD1; clone_size: .; j_call: TRBJ1-6; v_call: TRBV14; cdr3_aa: CASSQDFAGGSLGSPLHF; cdr3_nt: TGTGCCAGCAGCCAAGATTTCGCAGGGGGCTCTCTAGGTTCACCCCTCCACTTT
d_call: .; clone_size: few; j_call: TRBJ2-2; v_call: TRBV5-1; cdr3_aa: CASSLELGELFF; cdr3_nt: TGCGCCAGCAGCTTGGAACTCGGGGAGCTGTTTTTT